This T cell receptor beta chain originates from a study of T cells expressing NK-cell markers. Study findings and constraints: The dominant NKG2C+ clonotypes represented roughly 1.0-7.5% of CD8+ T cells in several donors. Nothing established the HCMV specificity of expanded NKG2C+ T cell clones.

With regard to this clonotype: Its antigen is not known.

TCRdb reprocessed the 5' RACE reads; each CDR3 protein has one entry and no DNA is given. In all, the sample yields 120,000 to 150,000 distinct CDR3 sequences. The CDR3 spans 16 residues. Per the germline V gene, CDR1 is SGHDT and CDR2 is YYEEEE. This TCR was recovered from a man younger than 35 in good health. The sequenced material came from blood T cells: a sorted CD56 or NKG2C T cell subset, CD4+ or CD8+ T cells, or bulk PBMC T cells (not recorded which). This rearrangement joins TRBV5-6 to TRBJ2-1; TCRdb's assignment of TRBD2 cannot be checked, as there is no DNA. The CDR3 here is CASSPLSSGSWDEQFF.